This T cell receptor beta chain is from a study of blood T cell repertoires in COVID-19 (dated by TCRdb to the early 2020s). Study-level background: The collaborator samples originated in the United States, Italy and Spain and spanned the acute and convalescent phases of COVID-19. The material from the prospective study consisted of cDNA or gDNA derived from T cells, B-cell-depleted T cells, or PBMCs. Subjects who had been exposed to COVID-19, were actively infected with it, or had recovered from it provided the deeply sampled blood TCRbeta repertoires that made up the dataset. A freely available public database, intended as a resource for researchers studying the immune response to SARS-CoV-2, is where the repertoires were released. The samples were drawn from the first 160 participants of the ongoing ImmuneRACE study and from some 1,300 subjects provided by 6 global collaborators. Sample metadata almost always included a de-identified subject ID, COVID-19 status, age in years and sex. Where HLA class I and class II types were available, the types were taken from metadata supplied by the sample provider, not from assay-based typing.

For this clone: Its antigen target is currently unknown. Base qualities are not recorded, but no much larger clone differs from it by a single base.

In the prospective study, participants were about 18 to 90 years old, resided in approximately 22 geographic areas of the United States, and were enrolled through a virtual design. To assign participants to cohorts, the prospective study relied on clinical history that participants themselves reported in a screening survey and a study questionnaire. In the prospective study, whole blood, serum and a nasopharyngeal or oropharyngeal swab were collected from each participant by mobile phlebotomists. Over a roughly 2-month period, participants in the prospective study had the option of providing additional blood draws and questionnaires. Before DNA extraction, blood samples from the prospective study were shipped at room temperature or frozen. TCRbeta CDR3 regions were amplified from genomic DNA using the immunoSEQ Assay, a bias-controlled multiplex PCR. On the authors' methods: The number of nucleated cells in each sample was estimated by amplification of reference gene primers within the assay. Sequence reads were collapsed and filtered to measure the absolute abundance of every unique TCRbeta CDR3 rearrangement. For each sample, productive Simpson clonality was calculated as the square root of Simpson's diversity index across productive rearrangements. The source is immuneACCESS, and TCRdb retained only in-frame sequences with V and J called. Part of the clones is not carried over; for the studies checked, unresolved V genes explain less than half of this, and the remainder is unexplained. V and J calls and clone size are copied from that table; D and trimming were computed from the DNA. The sample includes about 140,000 clones, with approximately 84% observed a single time. Roughly 3.4% of the sample is in the top ten clones.

General study outcomes and caveats: Clinical and demographic metadata were provided uncurated, with the amount varying by source and participant.

The sequence came from a woman in her forties or fifties with acute COVID-19. The source material was PBMCs or T cells enriched from blood (not recorded which).

The DNA sequence is as follows: TGTGCCAGCAGCTTAGTTCTCGGGCAGGGCGCTTTCTTT. Translated, this is CASSLVLGQGAFF. The rearranged segments are TRBV11-3 and TRBJ1-1, with a weak D call of TRBD1 (5 bases match). The germline ends are 14 bases apart after V is trimmed by 1 base and J by 11 bases. There are 13 amino acids in the CDR3, from cysteine to phenylalanine inclusive. Here the CDR3 DNA is all that survives: 39 bases in frame from base 1. CDR1 SGHNT and CDR2 YENEEA are derived from the germline V gene.